Below are 14 T cell receptor beta chains sequenced from a single sample in a study of cytomegalovirus exposure and HLA in healthy donors. Use of 60 Vbeta and 13 Jbeta primers characterized the PCR. Clones were sequenced by immunoSEQ multiplex PCR, and TCRdb holds only the in-frame ones, with some missing. The table lists fewer than 250,000 clones, 65% to 85% of them singletons. The sequenced sample was PBMCs. The origin of the receptors is a man between 40 and 49 years old in good health and CMV-seropositive.

The rearrangement joins TRBV10-3 to TRBJ1-5; weak D call: TRBD1 (5 bases). In germline, CDR1 is ENHRY, CDR2 SYGVKD. The germline V and J ends were trimmed by 6 bases and 6 bases, with 21 bases remaining between them. The CDR3 has 16 amino acids. The DNA of the CDR3 is TGTGCCATCAGGGACGGAGGGGCGCTTCGGGGTCAGCCCCAGCATTTT. It is translated as CAIRDGGALRGQPQHF.

The chain links TRBV9 to TRBJ2-7; TRBD2 aligns across 10 bases. V lost 0 bases to trimming and J lost 2 bases; unmatched junction nucleotides: 8. Germline CDR1 reads SGDLS; CDR2 reads YYNGEE. There are 17 residues in the CDR3. The CDR3 loop reads CASSVGTVTSGPYEQYF. As DNA, the CDR3 is TGTGCCAGCAGCGTAGGCACGGTGACTAGCGGGCCCTACGAGCAGTACTTC.

The V and J genes are TRBV7-2 and TRBJ2-7; the match to TRBD2 covers 9 bases. The V segment lost 4 bases and the J segment 4 bases; nucleotides outside the gene matches: 11. CDR3 length: 16 residues. Germline CDR1 reads SGHTA; CDR2 reads FQGNSA. CDR3 protein: CASSSTGGRASYEQYF. The CDR3 nucleotides read TGTGCCAGCAGCTCTACGGGCGGGAGGGCCTCTTACGAGCAGTACTTC.

The chain employs TRBV5-1 and TRBJ2-5; 13 bases line up with TRBD2. V lost 3 bases to trimming and J lost 4 bases; unmatched junction nucleotides: 3. CDR1 is SGHRS, CDR2 YFSETQ, per germline. This CDR3 comprises 15 residues. The CDR3 protein is CASSSGLAGPETQYF. The DNA for the CDR3 is TGCGCCAGCAGCTCGGGACTAGCGGGACCAGAGACCCAGTACTTC.

V gene TRBV5-5 combines with J gene TRBJ2-3; TRBD1 aligns across 9 bases. Looked up from germline, CDR1 is SGHKS and CDR2 is YYEKEE (reference sequence). This CDR3 comprises 16 residues. With 6 bases clipped from V and 3 bases from J, the junction kept 11 bases outside the gene matches. Here the CDR3 reads CASIVGTGKVTDTQYF. CDR3 nucleotides: TGTGCCAGCATCGTCGGGACAGGGAAAGTGACAGATACGCAGTATTTT. The full variable domain, its missing parts supplied by reference TRBV5-5 and TRBJ2-3, is DAGVTQSPTHLIKTRGQQVTLRCSPISGHKSVSWYQQVLGQGPQFIFQYYEKEERGRGNFPDRFSARQFPNYSSELNVNALLLGDSALYLCASIVGTGKVTDTQYFGPGTRLTVL.

The chain is built from TRBV7-2 and TRBJ1-4, with 8 bases aligning to TRBD1. Unmatched junction bases numbered 5, after V lost 1 base and J lost 7 bases. The CDR3 totals 15 residues. The germline V gene has CDR1 SGHTA and CDR2 FQGNSA. This chain's CDR3 is CASSLGQGAREKLFF. In nucleotides, the CDR3 is TGTGCCAGCAGCTTAGGGCAGGGGGCGCGTGAAAAACTGTTTTTT.

The chain employs TRBV7-2 and TRBJ1-5; unclear D gene. The V and J ends lost 0 bases and 11 bases respectively, with 11 bases between them. The CDR3 runs to 13 residues. CDR1 and CDR2 from the germline V gene are SGHTA and FQGNSA. This chain's CDR3 is CASSLADSRAQHF. The CDR3 DNA reads as TGTGCCAGCAGCTTAGCTGATAGTCGGGCCCAGCATTTT.

The chain employs TRBV18 and TRBJ2-7; D perhaps matches TRBD1 (5 bases). The V gene's germline CDR1 is KGHSH and CDR2 LQKENI. This CDR3 is built from 14 residues. Trimming pared 6 bases from V and 6 bases from J, leaving 18 bases between. The CDR3 loop reads CASSLNQQAREQYF. The DNA of the CDR3 is TGTGCCAGCTCCCTAAACCAACAGGCCCGCGAGCAGTACTTC.

The chain combines TRBV5-4 with TRBJ2-2; 8 nucleotides align to TRBD1. V trimming: 0 bases; J trimming: 8 bases; junction bases outside the gene matches: 9. The length of the CDR3 is 16 residues. Germline lookup yields CDR1 SGHNT and CDR2 YYREEE (reference sequence). The CDR3, as DNA: TGTGCCAGCAGCTTGGTTCCCAGGGGGCGCGGGGGGGAGCTGTTTTTT. It encodes CASSLVPRGRGGELFF.

V is TRBV7-6 and J is TRBJ2-5; 11 bases line up with TRBD2. Germline CDR1 reads SGHVS; CDR2 reads FNYEAQ. The V segment lost 0 bases and the J segment 5 bases; nucleotides outside the gene matches: 5. CDR3 size: 16 residues. CDR3 bases: TGTGCCAGCAGCTTAGCTAGCGGGAGGGCCATGGAGACCCAGTACTTC. This codes for CASSLASGRAMETQYF.

The chain combines TRBV6-1 with TRBJ2-5; 7 bases align to TRBD1. The length of the CDR3 is 15 residues. V gave up 4 bases and J gave up 2 bases; unmatched junction bases: 7. Germline assignment: CDR1 MNHNS and CDR2 SASEGT. CDR3 loop: CASSVGQYYQETQYF. Here the CDR3 DNA reads TGTGCCAGCAGTGTGGGACAGTACTATCAAGAGACCCAGTACTTC.

V gene TRBV25-1 combines with J gene TRBJ2-3, with TRBD2 matching 13 bases. With 8 bases clipped from V and 3 bases from J, the junction kept 5 bases outside the gene matches. Per the germline V gene, CDR1 is MGHDK and CDR2 is SYGVNS. The CDR3 consists of 15 residues. Here the CDR3 reads CASSRLAGGTDTQYF. CDR3 in DNA: TGTGCCAGCTCTCGACTAGCGGGGGGAACAGATACGCAGTATTTT.

For this clone: Relative to the germline gene, one junction end is altered; a read error may explain this. V is TRBV5-1 and J is TRBJ2-1; 9 bases are a match to TRBD2. The germline V gene encodes CDR1 SGHRS and CDR2 YFSETQ. The length of the CDR3 is 16 residues. Here the CDR3 DNA reads TGCGCCAGCAGCTGGACCGGGACTAGCTCCCACAATGAGCAGTTCTTC. Translation: CASSWTGTSSHNEQFF.

This chain uses TRBV4-1 with TRBJ1-5; TRBD1 might be the D (6 bases). Looked up from germline, CDR1 is MGHRA and CDR2 is YSYEKL. The CDR3 consists of 14 residues. V was clipped by 3 bases and J by 6 bases, with 12 bases between them. The CDR3 loop is CASSQAGGSQPQHF. The CDR3 nucleotides read TGCGCCAGCAGCCAGGCGGGGGGCAGTCAGCCCCAGCATTTT.